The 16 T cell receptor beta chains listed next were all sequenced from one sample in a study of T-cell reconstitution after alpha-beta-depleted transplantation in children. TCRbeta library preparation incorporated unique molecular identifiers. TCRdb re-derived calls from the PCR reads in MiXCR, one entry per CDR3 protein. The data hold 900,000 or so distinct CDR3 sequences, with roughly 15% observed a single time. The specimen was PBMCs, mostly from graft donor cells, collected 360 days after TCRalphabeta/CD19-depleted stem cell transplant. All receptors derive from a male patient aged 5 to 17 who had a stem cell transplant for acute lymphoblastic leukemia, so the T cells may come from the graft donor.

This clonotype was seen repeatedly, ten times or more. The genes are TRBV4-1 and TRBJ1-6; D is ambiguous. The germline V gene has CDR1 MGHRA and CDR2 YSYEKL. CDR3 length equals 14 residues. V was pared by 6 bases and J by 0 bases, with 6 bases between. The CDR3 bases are TGCGCCAGCAGGGCCAGCTCCTATAATTCACCCCTCCACTTT. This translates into CASRASSYNSPLHF.

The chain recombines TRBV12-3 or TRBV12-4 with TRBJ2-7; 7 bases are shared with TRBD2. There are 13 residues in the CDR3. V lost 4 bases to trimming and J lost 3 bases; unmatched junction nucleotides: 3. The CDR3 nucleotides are TGTGCCAGCAGTTGGCTAGCGGTCTACGAGCAGTACTTC. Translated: CASSWLAVYEQYF.

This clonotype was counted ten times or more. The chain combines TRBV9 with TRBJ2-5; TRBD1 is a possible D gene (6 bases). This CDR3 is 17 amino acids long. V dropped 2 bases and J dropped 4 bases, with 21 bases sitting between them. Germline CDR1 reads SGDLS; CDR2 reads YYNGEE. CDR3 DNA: TGTGCCAGCAGCGTCCTACAGGGTTCTTCCCCAACAGAGACCCAGTACTTC. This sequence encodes CASSVLQGSSPTETQYF.

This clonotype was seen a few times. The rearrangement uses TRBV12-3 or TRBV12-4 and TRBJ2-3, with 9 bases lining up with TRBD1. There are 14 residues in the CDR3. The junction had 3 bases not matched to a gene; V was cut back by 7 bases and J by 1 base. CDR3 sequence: CASTRTGGTDTQYF. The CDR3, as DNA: TGTGCCAGCACCCGGACAGGGGGCACAGATACGCAGTATTTT.

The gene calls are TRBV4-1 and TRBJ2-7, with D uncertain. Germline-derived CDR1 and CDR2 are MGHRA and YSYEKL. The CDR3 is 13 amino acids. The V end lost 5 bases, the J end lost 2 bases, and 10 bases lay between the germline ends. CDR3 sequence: CASSAVGAYEQYF. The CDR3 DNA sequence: TGCGCCAGCAGCGCCGTCGGCGCCTACGAGCAGTACTTC.

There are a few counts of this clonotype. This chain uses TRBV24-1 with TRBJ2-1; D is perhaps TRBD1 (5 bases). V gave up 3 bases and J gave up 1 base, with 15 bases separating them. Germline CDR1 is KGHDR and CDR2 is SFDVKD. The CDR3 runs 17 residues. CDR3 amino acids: CATSDPPTGLSYNEQFF. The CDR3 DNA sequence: TGTGCCACCAGTGATCCCCCTACAGGCTTATCCTACAATGAGCAGTTCTTC.

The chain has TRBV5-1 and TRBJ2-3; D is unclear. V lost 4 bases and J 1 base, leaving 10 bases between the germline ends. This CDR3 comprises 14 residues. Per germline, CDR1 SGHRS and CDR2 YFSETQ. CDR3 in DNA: TGCGCCAGCAGCAGTAGTCTCCGCACAGATACGCAGTATTTT. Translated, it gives CASSSSLRTDTQYF.

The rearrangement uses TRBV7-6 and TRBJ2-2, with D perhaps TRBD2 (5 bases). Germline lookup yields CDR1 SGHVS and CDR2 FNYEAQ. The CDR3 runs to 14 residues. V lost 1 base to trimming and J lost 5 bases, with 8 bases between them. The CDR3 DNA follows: TGTGCCAGCAGCTTAGTGGAGGAAACCGGGGAGCTGTTTTTT. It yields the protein CASSLVEETGELFF. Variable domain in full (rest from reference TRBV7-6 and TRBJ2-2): GAGVSQSPRYKVTKRGQDVALRCDPISGHVSLYWYRQALGQGPEFLTYFNYEAQQDKSGLPNDRFSAERPEGSISTLTIQRTEQRDSAMYRCASSLVEETGELFFGEGSRLTVL.

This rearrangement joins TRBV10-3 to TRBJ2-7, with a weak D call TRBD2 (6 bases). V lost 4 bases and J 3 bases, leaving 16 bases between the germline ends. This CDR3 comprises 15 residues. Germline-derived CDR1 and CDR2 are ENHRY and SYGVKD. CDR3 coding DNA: TGTGCCATCAGTGGGGACCGGGACTTGATCTACGAGCAGTACTTC. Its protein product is CAISGDRDLIYEQYF.

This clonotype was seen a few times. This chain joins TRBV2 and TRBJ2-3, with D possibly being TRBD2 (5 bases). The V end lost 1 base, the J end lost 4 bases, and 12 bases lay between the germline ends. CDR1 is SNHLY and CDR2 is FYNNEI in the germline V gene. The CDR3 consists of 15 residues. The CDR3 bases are TGTGCCAGCAGTGAAGAGGTTGGACTTTCAGATACGCAGTATTTT. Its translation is CASSEEVGLSDTQYF.

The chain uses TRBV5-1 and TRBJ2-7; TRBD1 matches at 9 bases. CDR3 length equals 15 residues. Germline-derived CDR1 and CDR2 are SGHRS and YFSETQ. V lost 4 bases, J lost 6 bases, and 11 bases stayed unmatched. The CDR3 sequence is CASSPSRDRVAEQYF. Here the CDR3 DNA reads TGCGCCAGCAGCCCGAGCCGGGACAGGGTCGCCGAGCAGTACTTC.

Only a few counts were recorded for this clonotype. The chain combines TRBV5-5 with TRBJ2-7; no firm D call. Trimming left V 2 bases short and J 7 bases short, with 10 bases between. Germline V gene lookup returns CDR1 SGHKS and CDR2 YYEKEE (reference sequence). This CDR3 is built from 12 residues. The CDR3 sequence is CASSFPVGEQYF. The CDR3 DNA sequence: TGTGCCAGCAGCTTCCCCGTCGGTGAGCAGTACTTC. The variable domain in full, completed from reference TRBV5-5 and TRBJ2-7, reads DAGVTQSPTHLIKTRGQQVTLRCSPISGHKSVSWYQQVLGQGPQFIFQYYEKEERGRGNFPDRFSARQFPNYSSELNVNALLLGDSALYLCASSFPVGEQYFGPGTRLTVT.

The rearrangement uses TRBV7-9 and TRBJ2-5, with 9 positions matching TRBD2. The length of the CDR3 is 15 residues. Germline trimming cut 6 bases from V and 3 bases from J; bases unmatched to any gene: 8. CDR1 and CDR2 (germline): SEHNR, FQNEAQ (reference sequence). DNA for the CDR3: TGTGCCAGCAGTCGAGGAGCGGGGGGAGAAGAGACCCAGTACTTC. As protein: CASSRGAGGEETQYF.

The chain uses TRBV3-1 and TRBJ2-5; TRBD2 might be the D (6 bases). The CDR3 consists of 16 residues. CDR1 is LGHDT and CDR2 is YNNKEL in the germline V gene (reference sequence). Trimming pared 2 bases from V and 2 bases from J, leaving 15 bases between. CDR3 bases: TGTGCCAGCAGCCAATACGAATTGAGCGGGCAAGAGACCCAGTACTTC. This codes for CASSQYELSGQETQYF.

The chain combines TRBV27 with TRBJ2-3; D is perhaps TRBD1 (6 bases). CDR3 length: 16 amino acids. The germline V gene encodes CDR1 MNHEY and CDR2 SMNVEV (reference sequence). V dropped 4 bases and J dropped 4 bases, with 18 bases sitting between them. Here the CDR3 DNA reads TGTGCCAGCAGTTCCCGGAGGTCGGGACAACCAGATACGCAGTATTTT. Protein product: CASSSRRSGQPDTQYF.

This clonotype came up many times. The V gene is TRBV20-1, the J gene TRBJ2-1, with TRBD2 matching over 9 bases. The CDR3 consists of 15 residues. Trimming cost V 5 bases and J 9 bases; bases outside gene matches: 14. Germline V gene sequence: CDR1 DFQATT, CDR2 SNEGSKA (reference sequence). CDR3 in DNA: TGCAGTGCTGCCGGGACTAGCAGTCCCTTAGGTGAGCAGTTCTTC. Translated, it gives CSAAGTSSPLGEQFF.